The 26 T cell receptor beta chains presented below share a single source sample, sequenced in a study of Ad26.COV2.S vaccination and SARS-CoV-2 variants. Clones were sequenced by immunoSEQ multiplex PCR, and TCRdb holds only the in-frame ones, with some missing. The sample yields fewer than 400,000 clones, roughly nine tenths seen once. Indicated treatment: some 19 received Ad26.COV2.S at low or high dose, single or two shots; a few received placebo; per-sample allocation not given. Sampling occurred on day 63 after the first vaccine or placebo injection. The material was peripheral blood, obtained in a trial of Ad26.COV2.S vaccine versus placebo. These receptors all stem from a person aged 18-65 years who received the Ad26.COV2.S COVID-19 vaccine or a placebo.

The chain links TRBV7-9 to TRBJ2-5; D unclear. The CDR3 is 14 amino acids. The germline CDR1 and CDR2 sequences are SEHNR and FQNEAQ (reference sequence). The V end was cut by 1 base, the J end by 2 bases, with 8 bases between. This CDR3 is CASSLGGSQETQYF. As DNA, the CDR3 is TGTGCCAGCAGCTTAGGTGGCAGTCAAGAGACCCAGTACTTC.

Regarding this clone: The sample holds other DNA sequences that translate to the same CDR3. This chain connects TRBV30 to TRBJ1-4; 10 bases agree with TRBD1. V gave up 0 bases and J gave up 6 bases; unmatched junction bases: 1. The CDR3 loop spans 14 amino acids. Per germline, CDR1 GTSNPN and CDR2 SVGIG (reference sequence). In DNA form, the CDR3 reads TGTGCCTGGAGTGTAGGGACAGGGGATGAAAAACTGTTTTTT. This translates into CAWSVGTGDEKLFF.

This clone was seen a few times. The rearrangement uses TRBV5-1 and TRBJ1-1, with 7 bases that match TRBD1. CDR3 length equals 15 residues. Germline V gene lookup returns CDR1 SGHRS and CDR2 YFSETQ. With V trimmed by 6 bases and J by 1 base, 9 bases remained unmatched. The CDR3 sequence: CASTTGDSPNTEAFF. The CDR3 nucleotides are TGCGCCAGCACAACCGGGGACAGCCCGAACACTGAAGCTTTCTTT.

V usage is TRBV12-3 or TRBV12-4 and J usage is TRBJ2-7; D remains ambiguous. The CDR3 consists of 12 residues. Trimming cost V 5 bases and J 8 bases, with 13 bases left between them. The CDR3 sequence: CASSDGPTKQYF. The CDR3 DNA follows: TGTGCCAGCAGTGATGGACCGACGAAGCAGTACTTC.

The chain employs TRBV6-5 and TRBJ1-4, with 7 positions matching TRBD1. Per germline, CDR1 MNHEY and CDR2 SVGAGI. This CDR3 is 14 amino acids long. Trimming took 7 bases from V and 2 from J; bases not matched to a gene: 4. The CDR3 is CASTMTGTNEKLFF. DNA of the CDR3: TGTGCCAGCACCATGACAGGGACTAATGAAAAACTGTTTTTT.

V usage is TRBV6-1 and J usage is TRBJ2-1, with a tentative D call TRBD2 (6 bases). This CDR3 contains 15 residues. Germline lookup yields CDR1 MNHNS and CDR2 SASEGT. V was clipped by 3 bases and J by 2 bases, with 11 bases between them. In nucleotides, the CDR3 is TGTGCCAGCAGTGAGGCGGGGAGCACCTACAATGAGCAGTTCTTC. Protein: CASSEAGSTYNEQFF.

This clone occurred once. CDR3 sequence (DNA): TGTGCCAGCAGCGTAGTGGACGGGGTGGGCACAGATACGCAGTATTTT. Encoded protein: CASSVVDGVGTDTQYF. The chain couples TRBV9 to TRBJ2-3, with a weak D call TRBD2 (5 bases). The CDR3 covers 16 residues. Between the trimmed V and J ends, which lost 0 bases and 1 base, there was a span of 12 bases. Germline CDR1 SGDLS, CDR2 YYNGEE.

The chain couples TRBV19 to TRBJ2-1, with unresolved D. Germline V gives CDR1 LNHDA, CDR2 SQIVND (reference sequence). The V end lost 4 bases, the J end lost 8 bases, and 9 bases lay between the germline ends. The CDR3 runs to 12 residues. In DNA form, the CDR3 reads TGTGCCAGTAGTAGCGATTCGGATGAGCAGTTCTTC. Amino acids: CASSSDSDEQFF.

The rearrangement links TRBV11-1 to TRBJ2-2; D perhaps matches TRBD2 (7 bases). Germline V gene sequence: CDR1 SGHAT, CDR2 FQDESV (reference sequence). V lost 5 bases and J 3 bases, leaving 16 bases between the germline ends. The CDR3 loop spans 16 amino acids. In nucleotides, the CDR3 is TGTGCCAGCAGCCTTCGGAAAGGGGGGGACACCGGGGAGCTGTTTTTT. Translation gives CASSLRKGGDTGELFF.

This clone is a singleton in its sample. This rearrangement joins TRBV6-6 to TRBJ2-3, with TRBD2 matching 9 bases. Germline lookup yields CDR1 MNHNY and CDR2 SVGAGI (reference sequence). V lost 11 bases to trimming and J lost 5 bases; unmatched junction nucleotides: 11. The CDR3 runs to 14 residues. The CDR3 nucleotides read TGTGCCTGTGGCTCTAGCGGGGAAGGAGATACGCAGTATTTT. Protein sequence: CACGSSGEGDTQYF.

In its sample, this clone was seen a few times. CDR3 in amino acids: CASSAVTGHGYTF. CDR3 nucleotide sequence: TGTGCCAGCAGCGCCGTAACAGGCCATGGCTACACCTTC. The chain links TRBV7-6 to TRBJ1-2, with TRBD1 as a possible D gene (5 bases). CDR1 and CDR2 (germline): SGHVS, FNYEAQ. The CDR3 consists of 13 residues. Deletions cut 5 bases from V and 6 bases from J, with 13 bases between.

This sequence joins TRBV2 and TRBJ2-7; 8 bases align to TRBD1. CDR3 length equals 14 residues. Germline-derived CDR1 and CDR2 are SNHLY and FYNNEI. The V and J ends lost 7 bases and 0 bases, in that order; junction bases with no gene match: 5. The CDR3 DNA follows: TGTGCCAGCACCCGGGACAGGAGCTCCTACGAGCAGTACTTC. Its translation: CASTRDRSSYEQYF.

The V gene is TRBV21-1, the J gene TRBJ2-7; the table's D call TRBD1 went unverified against the DNA. TRBV21-1 is a pseudogene. CDR3 size: 15 residues. CDR3 protein: CASSKAVVSAYEQYF. CDR3 bases: TGTGCCAGCAGCAAAGCGGTGGTCAGTGCCTACGAGCAGTACTTC.

V usage is TRBV5-8 and J usage is TRBJ1-4; D is unclear. There are 14 residues in the CDR3. V shed 0 bases and J shed 8 bases, with 11 bases lying between them. Germline CDR1 and CDR2: SGHTS and YDEGEE. In nucleotides, the CDR3 is TGTGCCAGCAGCTTGGAACGGGCCCAGGAAAAACTGTTTTTT. Translated, it gives CASSLERAQEKLFF. The full variable domain, in which reference TRBV5-8 and TRBJ1-4 provide the parts outside the CDR3, is EAGVTQSPTHLIKTRGQQATLRCSPISGHTSVYWYQQALGLGLQFLLWYDEGEERNRGNFPPRFSGRQFPNYSSELNVNALELEDSALYLCASSLERAQEKLFFGSGTQLSVL.

The chain carries TRBV18 and TRBJ1-2; D is ambiguous. The CDR3 runs to 14 residues. Germline loops: CDR1 KGHSH, CDR2 LQKENI. Trimming cost V 3 bases and J 2 bases, with 10 bases left between them. Written as DNA, the CDR3 is TGTGCCAGCTCACCTGTTAGGGAGAACTATGGCTACACCTTC. The encoded protein is CASSPVRENYGYTF.

This clone came up a few times. The gene calls are TRBV7-9 and TRBJ1-2; the D is unclear. V lost 1 base to trimming and J lost 1 base, with 4 bases between them. The CDR3 contains 13 residues. From germline, CDR1 is SEHNR and CDR2 FQNEAQ (reference sequence). The CDR3 sequence is CASSLVGNYGYTF. CDR3 in DNA: TGTGCCAGCAGCTTAGTGGGTAACTATGGCTACACCTTC.

J is TRBJ2-7 and V is TRBV3-1 (or the pseudogene TRBV3-2); TRBD2 might be the D (7 bases). Germline V gene data show CDR1 as LGHDT and CDR2 as YNNKEL (reference sequence). V was pared by 0 bases and J by 3 bases, with 18 bases between. The CDR3 spans 17 residues. The CDR3 DNA reads as TGTGCCAGCAGCCAAGATCCTCCGGGGGGCGTCTTCTACGAGCAGTACTTC. Protein sequence: CASSQDPPGGVFYEQYF.

The chain is built from TRBV27 and TRBJ1-6; 8 positions match TRBD1. The CDR3 extends over 15 amino acids. Germline assignment: CDR1 MNHEY and CDR2 SMNVEV (reference sequence). Losses at the gene ends were 2 bases for V and 14 bases for J; bases not matched to a gene: 11. The CDR3 loop reads CASSLAGPGQVTLHF. CDR3 DNA: TGTGCCAGCAGTTTAGCCGGTCCGGGACAGGTGACCCTCCACTTT.

This sequence joins TRBV18 and TRBJ2-3; 7 nucleotides agree with TRBD2. The CDR3 consists of 14 residues. The ends lost 3 bases at V and 5 bases at J; junction bases unmatched: 5. CDR1 and CDR2 from the germline V gene are KGHSH and LQKENI. In nucleotides, the CDR3 is TGTGCCAGCTCACCTACGCGCGGGGGAGATACGCAGTATTTT. Translation gives CASSPTRGGDTQYF.

V gene TRBV5-1 combines with J gene TRBJ2-1; D may be TRBD1 (5 bases). Between the trimmed V and J ends, which lost 6 bases and 5 bases, there was a span of 12 bases. The germline gives CDR1 SGHRS, CDR2 YFSETQ. The CDR3 length is 13 residues. CDR3 residues: CASTSRGHNEQFF. CDR3 sequence (DNA): TGCGCCAGCACATCTAGGGGCCACAATGAGCAGTTCTTC.

This clone was found many times. The J gene is TRBJ1-6, the V gene TRBV3-1 (or the pseudogene TRBV3-2); D is unclear. V was cut by 4 bases and J by 8 bases, with 18 bases left in between. Germline V gene sequence: CDR1 LGHDT, CDR2 YNNKEL (reference sequence). The CDR3 has 16 amino acids. The CDR3 bases are TGTGCCAGCAGCCCGAGAGGTGCAGGTGCGCATTCACCCCTCCACTTT. Translation gives CASSPRGAGAHSPLHF.

This chain links TRBV10-3 with TRBJ1-6, with D possibly TRBD1 on 6 matching bases. With 4 bases removed from V and 10 bases from J, the gap between germline ends came to 8 bases. Germline V gene sequence: CDR1 ENHRY, CDR2 SYGVKD. The CDR3 consists of 12 residues. The CDR3 sequence is CAISGGGSPLHF. The CDR3 DNA reads TGTGCCATCAGTGGGGGGGGCTCACCCCTCCACTTT.

For the CDR3, the DNA is TGCGCCAGCAACTCAGTGGGGGGAACCTACGAGCAGTACTTC. Residues: CASNSVGGTYEQYF. This sequence joins TRBV5-1 and TRBJ2-7; D may be TRBD2 (6 bases). The CDR3 extends over 14 amino acids. Germline values: CDR1 SGHRS, CDR2 YFSETQ. V lost 6 bases and J 2 bases, leaving 15 bases between the germline ends.

The chain has TRBV12-3 or TRBV12-4 and TRBJ1-2; D gene uncertain. The ends were cut back, 6 bases at V and 8 bases at J, with 16 bases in the middle. There are 13 residues in the CDR3. CDR3 bases: TGTGCCAGCAGCGCCCTTGTGACTCGGGGCTACACCTTC. Protein: CASSALVTRGYTF.

About this clone itself: This specimen includes other DNA sequences encoding the same CDR3. The chain couples TRBV20-1 to TRBJ2-1; weak D call: TRBD1 (5 bases). The CDR3 runs to 11 residues. Germline values: CDR1 DFQATT, CDR2 SNEGSKA (reference sequence). V was shortened by 3 bases and J by 5 bases, with 5 bases between the two germline ends. The chain's CDR3 is CSASRDNEQFF. For the CDR3, the DNA is TGCAGTGCTAGCAGGGACAATGAGCAGTTCTTC.

This chain uses TRBV5-1 with TRBJ1-6; D remains unclear. Germline CDR1 reads SGHRS; CDR2 reads YFSETQ. This CDR3 comprises 14 residues. The V end lost 0 bases, the J end lost 1 base, and 2 bases lay between the germline ends. Here the CDR3 DNA reads TGCGCCAGCAGCTTGGAGTCCTATAATTCACCCCTCCACTTT. It specifies CASSLESYNSPLHF.